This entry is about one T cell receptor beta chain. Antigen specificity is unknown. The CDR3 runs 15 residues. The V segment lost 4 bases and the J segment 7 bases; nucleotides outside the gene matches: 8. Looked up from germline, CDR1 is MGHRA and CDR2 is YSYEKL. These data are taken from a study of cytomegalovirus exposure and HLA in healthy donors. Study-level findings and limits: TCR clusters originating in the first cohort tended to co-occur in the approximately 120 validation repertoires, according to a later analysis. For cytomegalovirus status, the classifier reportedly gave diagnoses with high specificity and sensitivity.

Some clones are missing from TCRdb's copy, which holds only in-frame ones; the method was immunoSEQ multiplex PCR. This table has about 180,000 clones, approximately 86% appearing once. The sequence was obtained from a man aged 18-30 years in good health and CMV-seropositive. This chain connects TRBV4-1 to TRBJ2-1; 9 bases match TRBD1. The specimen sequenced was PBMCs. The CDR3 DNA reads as TGCGCCAGCAGCCCAGGGACAGGGACTCGGAATGAGCAGTTCTTC. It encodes CASSPGTGTRNEQFF.